Listed below are T cell receptor beta chains from one sample, sequenced in a study of blood T cell repertoires in COVID-19. Data came from immunoSEQ multiplex PCR; TCRdb stores just in-frame clones and leaves some out. The repertoire holds fewer than 250,000 clones, with more than 80% as singletons. The specimen was PBMCs or T cells enriched from blood (not recorded which). Every receptor here comes from a man aged 60 to 69 who had recovered from COVID-19. CDR3s include the opening cysteine and the closing phenylalanine or tryptophan. Fields, in order: J gene, clone size, D gene, V gene, CDR3 protein. D genes are given only for firm matches. Clone size is shown for a subset of rows, as once, few, many or a class of expanded clone.

TRBJ2-1,.,TRBD2,TRBV6-2/TRBV6-3,CASSSRTRGGNEQFF
TRBJ2-3,.,TRBD2,TRBV3-1/TRBV3-2,CASSQAHKTSGGTDTQYF
TRBJ2-6,.,TRBD1,TRBV11-3,CASSLGGQISGANVLTF
TRBJ1-3,.,.,TRBV10-3,CAISESSSGNTIYF
TRBJ2-1,.,TRBD1,TRBV4-2,CASSHTGTGTYNEQFF
TRBJ2-3,.,.,TRBV29-1,CSVVVTDTQYF
TRBJ2-1,.,.,TRBV12-3/TRBV12-4,CASSFLDEQFF
TRBJ1-3,.,TRBD1,TRBV29-1,CSVQDREVDTIYF
TRBJ2-3,.,TRBD2,TRBV11-2,CASSFMNSGGASWADTQYF
TRBJ1-1,.,TRBD1,TRBV3-1/TRBV3-2,CASSQGDRAWLEAFF
TRBJ1-6,.,.,TRBV6-1,CASSEIGGLGSPLHF
TRBJ1-5,few,.,TRBV19,CASSIGGGSNQPQHF
TRBJ2-6,once,.,TRBV4-3,CASSQDAGSVGANVLTF
TRBJ1-3,once,TRBD1,TRBV6-6,CASSYSGQGPGNTIYF
TRBJ1-5,.,.,TRBV6-1,CASSEGWAGLQPQHF
TRBJ2-5,.,.,TRBV7-8,CASSLDRGETQYF
TRBJ2-5,.,.,TRBV14,CASSTAWTVGETQYF
TRBJ1-5,once,.,TRBV15,CATSRGLSNQPQHF
TRBJ1-2,.,TRBD1,TRBV12-3/TRBV12-4,CASTRTGVRGYTF
TRBJ1-1,.,.,TRBV6-5,CASRGRYTEAFF
TRBJ2-5,.,TRBD1,TRBV25-1,CASSATGSQETQYF
TRBJ2-4,.,.,TRBV5-1,CASSPSTSNIQYF
TRBJ1-5,.,TRBD1,TRBV27,CASRQTGTGVQPQHF
TRBJ1-2,.,TRBD1,TRBV11-2,CASSLAGTGVLSHGYTF
TRBJ2-1,.,.,TRBV6-2/TRBV6-3,CASSYKPDEQFF
TRBJ2-7,.,TRBD2,TRBV4-2,CASSQDGTSGVSYEQYF
TRBJ2-2,.,TRBD1,TRBV10-3,CATARDREAGELFF
TRBJ1-3,.,.,TRBV9,CASSVDNSGNTIYF
TRBJ1-6,.,TRBD1,TRBV5-1,CASSLGLGQGNSPLHF
TRBJ2-5,.,.,TRBV5-1,CASSLVGTDREETQYF
TRBJ1-1,.,.,TRBV9,CASSVGSRNTEAFF
TRBJ2-6,.,TRBD1,TRBV11-3,CASSPRQGSGANVLTF
TRBJ2-1,.,TRBD1,TRBV7-3,CASSLSGQGLREQFF
TRBJ2-3,.,TRBD2,TRBV9,CASSVGLAETDTQYF
TRBJ1-1,.,.,TRBV20-1,CSASSPGAGNTEAFF
TRBJ1-6,.,.,TRBV9,CASSVQGHNSPLHF
TRBJ2-2,many,TRBD1,TRBV5-1,CASSPWTGGHTGELFF
TRBJ2-7,.,.,TRBV10-3,CASAEDIHEQYF
TRBJ1-2,.,.,TRBV9,CASSPRVASGYGYTF
TRBJ2-5,.,.,TRBV5-4,CASSPGPREETQYF
TRBJ1-6,.,.,TRBV9,CASSVGHPGSYNSPLHF
TRBJ2-7,.,.,TRBV7-9,CASSSPGGYEQYF
TRBJ1-2,.,.,TRBV7-9,CASSSLLNYGYTF
TRBJ2-7,.,.,TRBV3-1/TRBV3-2,CASTRDNYEQYF
TRBJ1-5,once,.,TRBV4-3,CASSQGAAGNQPQHF